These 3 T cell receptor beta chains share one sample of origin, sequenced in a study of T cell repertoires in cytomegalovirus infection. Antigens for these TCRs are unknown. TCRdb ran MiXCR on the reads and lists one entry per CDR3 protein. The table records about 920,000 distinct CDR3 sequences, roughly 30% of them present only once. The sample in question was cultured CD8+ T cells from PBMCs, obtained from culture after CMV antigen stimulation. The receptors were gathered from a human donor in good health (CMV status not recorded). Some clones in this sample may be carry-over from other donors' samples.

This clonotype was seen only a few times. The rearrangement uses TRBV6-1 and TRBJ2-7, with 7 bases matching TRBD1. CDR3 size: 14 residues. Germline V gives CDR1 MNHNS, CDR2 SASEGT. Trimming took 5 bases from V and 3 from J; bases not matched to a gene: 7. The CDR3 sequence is CASSPGQILYEQYF. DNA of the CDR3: TGTGCCAGCAGTCCGGGACAGATCCTCTACGAGCAGTACTTC.

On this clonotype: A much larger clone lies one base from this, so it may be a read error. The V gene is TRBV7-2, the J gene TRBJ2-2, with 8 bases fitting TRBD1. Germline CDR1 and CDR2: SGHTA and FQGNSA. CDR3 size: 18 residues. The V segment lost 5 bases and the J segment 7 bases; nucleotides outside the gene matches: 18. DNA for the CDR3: TGTGCCAGCAGCCGTCGGGCAGGGACAGGTGGGGGGTTCGGGGAGCTGTTTTTT. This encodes CASSRRAGTGGGFGELFF.

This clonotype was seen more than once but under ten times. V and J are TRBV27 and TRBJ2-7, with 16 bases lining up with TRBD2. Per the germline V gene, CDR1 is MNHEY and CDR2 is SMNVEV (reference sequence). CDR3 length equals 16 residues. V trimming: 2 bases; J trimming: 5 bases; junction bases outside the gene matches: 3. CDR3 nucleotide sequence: TGTGCCAGCAGTTTAGGGACTAGCGGGGGGGCCAACGAGCAGTACTTC. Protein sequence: CASSLGTSGGANEQYF.